This TCR beta chain comes out of a study of T cell responses to AZD1222 COVID-19 vaccine. Study-wide points: Baseline seropositivity characterized only six AZD1222 recipients.

Clones were read by immunoSEQ multiplex PCR, and TCRdb kept only the in-frame ones, dropping some. The top ten hold less than 12% of the sample, which has approximately 70,000 clones, about nine tenths seen once. Of note for this clone: Its antigen is still unknown.

The V and J ends lost 9 bases and 5 bases respectively, with 19 bases between them. CDR1 LNHDA and CDR2 SQIVND come from the germline V gene (reference sequence). The CDR3 has 14 amino acids. This sample comprised peripheral blood, obtained 28 days after the second dose of the MenACWY control vaccine. This TCR was recovered from an adult who received the MenACWY meningococcal vaccine as a control. The chain recombines TRBV19 with TRBJ2-5; no clear D gene. The CDR3 DNA sequence: TGTGCCAGCACTGCTGGCCCCCTCGGGGAGACCCAGTACTTC. Protein sequence: CASTAGPLGETQYF. The full variable domain, with the rest looked up from reference TRBV19 and TRBJ2-5, is DGGITQSPKYLFRKEGQNVTLSCEQNLNHDAMYWYRQDPGQGLRLIYYSQIVNDFQKGDIAEGYSVSREKKESFPLTVTSAQKNPTAFYLCASTAGPLGETQYFGPGTRLLVL.